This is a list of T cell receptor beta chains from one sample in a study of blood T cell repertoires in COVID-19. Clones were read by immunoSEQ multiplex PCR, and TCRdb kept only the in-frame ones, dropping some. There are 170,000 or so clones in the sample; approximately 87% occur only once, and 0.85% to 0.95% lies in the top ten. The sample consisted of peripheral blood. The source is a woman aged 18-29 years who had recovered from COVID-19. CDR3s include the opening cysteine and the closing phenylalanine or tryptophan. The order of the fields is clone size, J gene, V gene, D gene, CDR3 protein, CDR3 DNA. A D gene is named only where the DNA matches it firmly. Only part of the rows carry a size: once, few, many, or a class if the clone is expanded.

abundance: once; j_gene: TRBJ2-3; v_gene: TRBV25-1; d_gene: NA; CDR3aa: CASSEYGGGRTDTQYF; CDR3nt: TGTGCCAGCAGTGAATATGGGGGGGGGCGCACAGATACGCAGTATTTT
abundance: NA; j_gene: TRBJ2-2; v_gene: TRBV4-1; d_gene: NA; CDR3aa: CASSQDKGAGELFF; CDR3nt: TGCGCCAGCAGCCAAGATAAGGGGGCCGGGGAGCTGTTTTTT
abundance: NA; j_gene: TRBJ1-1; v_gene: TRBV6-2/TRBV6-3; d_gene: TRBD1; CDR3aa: CASSYSTGGVLNTEAFF; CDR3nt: TGTGCCAGCAGTTACTCGACAGGGGGGGTCTTAAACACTGAAGCTTTCTTT
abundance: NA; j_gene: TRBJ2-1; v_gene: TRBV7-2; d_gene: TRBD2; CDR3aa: CASSFLGLAGAGKQFF; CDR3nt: TGTGCCAGCAGCTTCCTTGGACTAGCGGGAGCCGGCAAGCAGTTCTTC
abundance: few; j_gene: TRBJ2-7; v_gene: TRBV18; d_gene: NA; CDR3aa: CASSPPQGGTYEQYF; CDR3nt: TGTGCCAGCTCACCACCTCAGGGTGGAACCTACGAGCAGTACTTC
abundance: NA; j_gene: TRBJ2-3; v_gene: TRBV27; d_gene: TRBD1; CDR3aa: CASSLYWGQGTDTQYF; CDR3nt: TGTGCCAGCAGTTTATATTGGGGACAGGGGACAGATACGCAGTATTTT
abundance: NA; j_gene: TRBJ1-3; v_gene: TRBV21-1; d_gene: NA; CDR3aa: CARQQGAGNTIYF; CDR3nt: TGTGCCAGACAACAGGGGGCTGGAAACACCATATATTTT
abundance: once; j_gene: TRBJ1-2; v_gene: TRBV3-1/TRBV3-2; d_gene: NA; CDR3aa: CASSQEGGLDYGYTF; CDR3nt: TGTGCCAGCAGCCAAGAGGGCGGACTCGACTATGGCTACACCTTC
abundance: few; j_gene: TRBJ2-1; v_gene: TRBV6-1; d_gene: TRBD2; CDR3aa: CASSENLAGAYNEQFF; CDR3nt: TGTGCCAGCAGTGAAAATCTAGCGGGAGCCTACAATGAGCAGTTCTTC
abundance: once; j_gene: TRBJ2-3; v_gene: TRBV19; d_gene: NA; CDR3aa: CASSMTTTSTDTQYF; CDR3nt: TGTGCCAGTAGTATGACTACCACTAGCACAGATACGCAGTATTTT
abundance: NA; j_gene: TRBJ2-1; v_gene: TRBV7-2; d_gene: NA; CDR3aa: CASSPGQGQFF; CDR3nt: TGTGCCAGCTCCCCGGGACAAGGGCAGTTCTTC
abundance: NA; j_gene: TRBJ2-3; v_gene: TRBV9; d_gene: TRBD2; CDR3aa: CASSFRGRATDTQYF; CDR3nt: TGTGCCAGCAGCTTCCGCGGGAGGGCAACAGATACGCAGTATTTT
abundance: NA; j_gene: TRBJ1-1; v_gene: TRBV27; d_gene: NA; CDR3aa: CASSWVAGMNTEAFF; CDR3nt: TGTGCCAGCAGTTGGGTGGCGGGGATGAACACTGAAGCTTTCTTT
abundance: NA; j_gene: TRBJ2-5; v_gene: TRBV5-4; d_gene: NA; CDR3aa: CASSLVGGNQETQYF; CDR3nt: TGTGCCAGCAGCTTGGTAGGGGGAAACCAAGAGACCCAGTACTTC
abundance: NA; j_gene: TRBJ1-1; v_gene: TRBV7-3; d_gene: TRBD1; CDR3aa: CASSSTGGATEAFF; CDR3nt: TGTGCCAGCAGCTCGACAGGGGGTGCGACTGAAGCTTTCTTT
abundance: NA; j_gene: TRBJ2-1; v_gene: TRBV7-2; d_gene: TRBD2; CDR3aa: CASSFNRRTSVYNEQFF; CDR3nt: TGTGCCAGCAGCTTCAACCGGAGGACTAGCGTCTACAATGAGCAGTTCTTC
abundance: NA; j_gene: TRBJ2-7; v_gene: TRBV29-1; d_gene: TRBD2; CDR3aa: CSGGLGIYEQYF; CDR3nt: TGCAGCGGGGGACTAGGGATCTACGAGCAGTACTTC
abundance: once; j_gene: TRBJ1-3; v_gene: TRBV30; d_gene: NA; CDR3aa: CAWSVPGERNTIYF; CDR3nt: TGTGCCTGGAGTGTTCCGGGAGAGAGAAACACCATATATTTT
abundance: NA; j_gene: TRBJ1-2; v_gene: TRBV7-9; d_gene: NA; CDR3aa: CASSPSPWGTAYGYTF; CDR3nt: TGTGCCAGCAGCCCCTCCCCCTGGGGCACAGCCTATGGCTACACCTTC
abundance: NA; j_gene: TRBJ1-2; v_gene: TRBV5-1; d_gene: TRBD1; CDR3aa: CASSWTGTDYGYTF; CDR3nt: TGCGCCAGCAGCTGGACAGGGACTGACTATGGCTACACCTTC
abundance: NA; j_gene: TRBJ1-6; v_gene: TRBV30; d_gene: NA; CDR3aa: CAWRATRGYHNSPLHF; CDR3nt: TGTGCCTGGAGGGCCACCAGAGGATACCATAATTCACCCCTCCACTTT
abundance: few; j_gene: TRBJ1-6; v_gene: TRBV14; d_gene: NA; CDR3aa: CASSQTGRNSPLHF; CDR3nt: TGTGCCAGCAGCCAGACAGGAAGGAATTCACCCCTCCACTTT
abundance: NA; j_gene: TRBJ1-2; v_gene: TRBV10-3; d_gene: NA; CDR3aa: CTISVGTNYGYTF; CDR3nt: TGTACCATCAGTGTCGGTACTAACTATGGCTACACCTTC
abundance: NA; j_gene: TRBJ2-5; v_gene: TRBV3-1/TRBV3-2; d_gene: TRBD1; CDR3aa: CASSQGYQGVGETQYF; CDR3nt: TGTGCCAGCAGCCAGGGTTACCAGGGGGTTGGAGAGACCCAGTACTTC
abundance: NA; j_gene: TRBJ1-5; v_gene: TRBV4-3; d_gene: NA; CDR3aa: CASSQTVDGPQHF; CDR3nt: TGCGCCAGCAGCCAAACGGTTGATGGGCCCCAGCATTTT
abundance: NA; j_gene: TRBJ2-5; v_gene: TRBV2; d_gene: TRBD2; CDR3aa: CASSEGVSSGARQETQYF; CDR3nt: TGTGCCAGCAGTGAAGGGGTGTCTAGCGGTGCGCGGCAAGAGACCCAGTACTTC
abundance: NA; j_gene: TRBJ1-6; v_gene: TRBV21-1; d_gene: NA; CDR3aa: CASSKEGGRASPLHF; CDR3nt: TGTGCCAGCAGCAAAGAGGGGGGGCGCGCATCACCCCTCCACTTT
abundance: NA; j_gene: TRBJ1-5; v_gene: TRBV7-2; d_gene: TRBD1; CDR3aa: CASSADRIQPQHF; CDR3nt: TGTGCCAGCAGCGCGGACAGGATCCAGCCCCAGCATTTT